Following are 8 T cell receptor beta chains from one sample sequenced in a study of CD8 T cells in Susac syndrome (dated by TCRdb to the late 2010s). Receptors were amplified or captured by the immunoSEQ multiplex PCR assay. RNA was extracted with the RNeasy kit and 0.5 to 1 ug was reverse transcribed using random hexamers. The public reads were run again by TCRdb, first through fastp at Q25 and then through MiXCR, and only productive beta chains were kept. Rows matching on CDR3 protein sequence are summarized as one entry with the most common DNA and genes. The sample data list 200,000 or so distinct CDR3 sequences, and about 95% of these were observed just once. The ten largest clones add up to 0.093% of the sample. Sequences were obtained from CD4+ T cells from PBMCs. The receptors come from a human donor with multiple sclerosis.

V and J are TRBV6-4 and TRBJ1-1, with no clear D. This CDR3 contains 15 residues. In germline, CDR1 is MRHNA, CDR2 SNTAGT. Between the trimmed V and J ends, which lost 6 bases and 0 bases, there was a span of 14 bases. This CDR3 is CASRPDRTLNTEAFF. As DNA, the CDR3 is TGTGCCAGCAGGCCGGACCGAACCCTGAACACTGAAGCTTTCTTT.

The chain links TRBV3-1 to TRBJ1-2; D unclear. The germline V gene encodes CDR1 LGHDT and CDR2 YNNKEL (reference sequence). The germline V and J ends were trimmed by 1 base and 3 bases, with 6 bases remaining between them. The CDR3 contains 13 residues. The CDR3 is CASSQGTDYGYTF. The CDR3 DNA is TGTGCCAGCAGCCAAGGGACGGACTATGGCTACACCTTC.

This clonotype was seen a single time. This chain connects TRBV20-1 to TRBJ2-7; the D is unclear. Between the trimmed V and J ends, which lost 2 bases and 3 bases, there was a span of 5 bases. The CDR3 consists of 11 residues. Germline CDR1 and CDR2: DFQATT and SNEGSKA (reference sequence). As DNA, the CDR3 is TGCAGTGCTAGACGAAACTACGAGCAGTACTTC. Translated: CSARRNYEQYF.

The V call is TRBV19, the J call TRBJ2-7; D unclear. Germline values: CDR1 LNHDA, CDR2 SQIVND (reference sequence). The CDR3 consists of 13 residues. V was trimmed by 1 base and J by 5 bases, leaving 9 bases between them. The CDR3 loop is CASSIGAYNEQYF. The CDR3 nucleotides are TGTGCCAGTAGTATAGGGGCCTACAACGAGCAGTACTTC. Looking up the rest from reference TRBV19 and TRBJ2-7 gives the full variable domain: DGGITQSPKYLFRKEGQNVTLSCEQNLNHDAMYWYRQDPGQGLRLIYYSQIVNDFQKGDIAEGYSVSREKKESFPLTVTSAQKNPTAFYLCASSIGAYNEQYFGPGTRLTVT.

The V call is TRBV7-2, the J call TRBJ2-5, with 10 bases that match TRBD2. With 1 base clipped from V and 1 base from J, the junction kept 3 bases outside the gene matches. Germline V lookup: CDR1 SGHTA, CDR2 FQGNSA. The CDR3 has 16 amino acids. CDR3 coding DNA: TGTGCCAGCAGCTTAGGAGCTAGCGGGGGCCAAGAGACCCAGTACTTC. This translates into CASSLGASGGQETQYF.

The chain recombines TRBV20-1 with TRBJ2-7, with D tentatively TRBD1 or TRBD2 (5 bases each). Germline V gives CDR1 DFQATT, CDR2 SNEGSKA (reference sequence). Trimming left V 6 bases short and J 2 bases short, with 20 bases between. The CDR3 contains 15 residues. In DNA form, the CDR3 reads TGCAGTGCAAACCTCCCCGGGACGGGCCCCTACGAGCAGTACTTC. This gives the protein CSANLPGTGPYEQYF.

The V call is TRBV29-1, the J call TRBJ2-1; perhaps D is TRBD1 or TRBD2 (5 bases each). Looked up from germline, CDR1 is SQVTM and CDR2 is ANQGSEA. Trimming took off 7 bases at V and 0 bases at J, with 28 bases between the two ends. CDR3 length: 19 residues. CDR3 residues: CSGVPRGRDGEFSYNEQFF. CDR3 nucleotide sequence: TGCAGCGGCGTTCCCCGGGGCCGGGACGGAGAATTCTCCTACAATGAGCAGTTCTTC.

The CDR3 sequence: CSAKGTGESHF. In DNA form, the CDR3 reads TGCAGTGCCAAGGGGACAGGGGAGAGCCACTTT. The chain uses TRBV20-1 and TRBJ1-6; 10 bases map to TRBD1. V was pared by 6 bases and J by 18 bases, with 8 bases of the junction left unmatched. Germline values: CDR1 DFQATT, CDR2 SNEGSKA (reference sequence). The CDR3 is made up of 11 amino acids.